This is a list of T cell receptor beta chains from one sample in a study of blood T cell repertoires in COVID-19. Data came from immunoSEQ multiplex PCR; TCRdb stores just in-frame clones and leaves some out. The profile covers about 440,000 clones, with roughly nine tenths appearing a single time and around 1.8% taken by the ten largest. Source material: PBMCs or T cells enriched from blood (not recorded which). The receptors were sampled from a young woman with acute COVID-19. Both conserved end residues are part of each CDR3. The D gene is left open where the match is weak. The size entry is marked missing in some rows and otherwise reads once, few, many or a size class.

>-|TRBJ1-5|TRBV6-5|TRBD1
CASGITGDGQPQHF
TGTGCCAGCGGAATCACAGGGGATGGTCAGCCCCAGCATTTT
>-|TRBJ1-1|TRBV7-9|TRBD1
CASGRDRANTEAFF
TGTGCCAGCGGGCGGGACAGAGCAAACACTGAAGCTTTCTTT
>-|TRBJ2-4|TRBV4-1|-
CASSVWGPPNIQYF
TGCGCCAGCAGTGTTTGGGGGCCCCCCAACATTCAGTACTTC
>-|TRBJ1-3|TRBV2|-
CASSQGSGNTIYF
TGTGCCAGCAGCCAGGGTTCTGGAAACACCATATATTTT
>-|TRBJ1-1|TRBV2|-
CASRESNTEAFF
TGTGCCAGCAGAGAGTCGAACACTGAAGCTTTCTTT
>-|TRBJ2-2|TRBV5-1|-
CASSSGTDTGELFF
TGCGCCAGCAGTTCCGGGACTGACACCGGGGAGCTGTTTTTT
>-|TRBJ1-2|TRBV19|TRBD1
CASSIGDRVPYGYTF
TGTGCCAGTAGTATCGGGGACAGGGTCCCCTATGGCTACACCTTC
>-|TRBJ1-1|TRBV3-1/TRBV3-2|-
CASSPQPTGNTEAFF
TGTGCCAGCAGCCCCCAGCCCACAGGGAACACTGAAGCTTTCTTT
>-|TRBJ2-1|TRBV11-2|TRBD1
CASSLGGTGAYNEQFF
TGTGCCAGCAGCTTAGGGGGGACAGGAGCCTACAATGAGCAGTTCTTC
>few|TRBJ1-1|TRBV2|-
CASSEQVITEAFF
TGTGCCAGCAGTGAGCAGGTAATCACTGAAGCTTTCTTT
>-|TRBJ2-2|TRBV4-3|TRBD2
CASSQDLAGANTGELFF
TGCGCCAGCAGCCAAGATCTAGCGGGCGCGAACACCGGGGAGCTGTTTTTT
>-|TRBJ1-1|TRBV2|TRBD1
CASSATGMNTEAFF
TGTGCCAGCAGTGCGACAGGGATGAACACTGAAGCTTTCTTT
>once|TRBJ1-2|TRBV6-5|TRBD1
CASSYRDSRGYTF
TGTGCCAGCAGTTACCGGGACAGCCGTGGCTACACCTTC
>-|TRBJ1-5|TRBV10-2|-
CASGGTDQPQHF
TGCGCCAGCGGGGGGACGGATCAGCCCCAGCATTTT
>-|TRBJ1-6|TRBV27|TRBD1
CASSPRTGGNSPLHF
TGTGCCAGCAGTCCAAGGACAGGCGGGAATTCACCCCTCCACTTT
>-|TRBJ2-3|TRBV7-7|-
CASSLVEAPQADTQYF
TGTGCCAGCAGCTTAGTCGAAGCGCCCCAAGCAGATACGCAGTATTTT
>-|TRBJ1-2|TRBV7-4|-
CASSPGGGGGYTF
TGTGCCAGCAGCCCCGGAGGAGGCGGCGGCTACACCTTC
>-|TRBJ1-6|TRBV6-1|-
CASSEAGQGISPLHF
TGTGCCAGCAGTGAAGCGGGGCAGGGAATCTCACCCCTCCACTTT
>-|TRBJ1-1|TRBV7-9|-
CASSPKGVPEAFF
TGTGCCAGCAGCCCCAAAGGGGTTCCTGAAGCTTTCTTT
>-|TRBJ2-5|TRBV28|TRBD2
CASSLGGLPQETQYF
TGTGCCAGCAGTTTAGGGGGACTACCTCAAGAGACCCAGTACTTC
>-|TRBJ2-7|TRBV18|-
CASSPGQNPFSYEQYF
TGTGCCAGCTCACCTGGACAGAACCCATTCTCCTACGAGCAGTACTTC
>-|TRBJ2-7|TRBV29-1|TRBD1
CSVPGQGAGQYF
TGCAGCGTACCGGGACAGGGGGCCGGGCAGTACTTC
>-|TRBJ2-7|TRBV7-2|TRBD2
CASSPRGEGEQYF
TGTGCCAGCAGCCCCCGAGGGGAGGGGGAGCAGTACTTC
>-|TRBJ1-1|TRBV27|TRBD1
CASSSLPTGDTEAFF
TGTGCCAGCAGTTCCCTACCAACAGGGGACACTGAAGCTTTCTTT
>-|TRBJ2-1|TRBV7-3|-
CASSIRANEQFF
TGTGCCAGCAGTATAAGAGCCAATGAGCAGTTCTTC
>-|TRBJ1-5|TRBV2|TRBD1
CASRRDRGRRQPQHF
TGTGCCAGCAGGAGGGACAGGGGGCGACGACAGCCCCAGCATTTT
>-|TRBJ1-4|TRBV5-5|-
CASSSQGFYNEKLFF
TGTGCCAGCAGCTCCCAGGGTTTTTATAATGAAAAACTGTTTTTT
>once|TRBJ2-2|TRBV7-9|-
CASSLLDTNTGELFF
TGTGCCAGCAGCCTATTGGACACCAACACCGGGGAGCTGTTTTTT
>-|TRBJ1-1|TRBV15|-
CATSRVRTGLADTEAFF
TGTGCCACCAGCAGAGTCAGAACAGGATTGGCTGACACTGAAGCTTTCTTT
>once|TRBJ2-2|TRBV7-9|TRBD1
CASSYAPGQGDTGELFF
TGTGCCAGCAGCTACGCCCCGGGACAGGGGGACACCGGGGAGCTGTTTTTT
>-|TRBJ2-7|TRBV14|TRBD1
CASSQGLDRGYEQYF
TGTGCCAGCAGCCAAGGGTTGGACAGGGGTTACGAGCAGTACTTC
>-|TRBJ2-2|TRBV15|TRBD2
CATSSGTSGTGELFF
TGTGCCACCAGCTCCGGGACTAGCGGTACCGGGGAGCTGTTTTTT
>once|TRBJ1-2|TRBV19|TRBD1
CASSNWRGRVGYTF
TGTGCCAGTAGTAATTGGAGGGGGCGCGTTGGCTACACCTTC
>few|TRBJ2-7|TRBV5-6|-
CASSLAEGYYEQYF
TGTGCCAGCAGCTTGGCAGAGGGATACTACGAGCAGTACTTC
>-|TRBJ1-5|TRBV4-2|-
CASSQEVAEDQPQHF
TGTGCCAGCAGCCAAGAAGTCGCGGAGGATCAGCCCCAGCATTTT
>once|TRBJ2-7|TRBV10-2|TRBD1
CASRGQGWSEQYF
TGCGCCAGCAGAGGACAGGGGTGGTCCGAGCAGTACTTC
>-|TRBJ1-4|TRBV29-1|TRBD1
CSVSRDRYNEKLFF
TGCAGCGTCAGCCGGGACAGATACAATGAAAAACTGTTTTTT
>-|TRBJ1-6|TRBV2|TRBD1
CARQGQPTLGSPLHF
TGTGCCAGACAGGGACAGCCCACCCTCGGATCACCCCTCCACTTT
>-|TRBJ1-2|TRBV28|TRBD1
CASTVPGQPNGYTF
TGTGCCAGCACCGTCCCGGGACAGCCAAATGGCTACACCTTC
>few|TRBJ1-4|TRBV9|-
CASSSRSGTNEKLFF
TGTGCCAGCAGCTCCCGATCCGGGACTAATGAAAAACTGTTTTTT
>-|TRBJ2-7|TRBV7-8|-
CASSLIGQKGVNEQYF
TGTGCCAGCAGCTTAATTGGACAGAAGGGGGTCAACGAGCAGTACTTC
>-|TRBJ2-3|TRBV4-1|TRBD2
CASSLMGTSEISSTDTQYF
TGCGCCAGCAGCCTAATGGGCACTAGCGAGATATCTAGCACAGATACGCAGTATTTT
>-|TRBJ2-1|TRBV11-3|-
CASSLGQGVNEQFF
TGTGCCAGCAGCTTAGGGCAGGGTGTCAATGAGCAGTTCTTC
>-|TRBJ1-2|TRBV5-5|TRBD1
CASSRGQGDYGYTF
TGTGCCAGCAGCCGCGGACAGGGTGACTATGGCTACACCTTC
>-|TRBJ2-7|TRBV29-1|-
CSVDLDNSYEQYF
TGCAGCGTTGATTTAGACAACTCCTACGAGCAGTACTTC
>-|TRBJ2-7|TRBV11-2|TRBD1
CASSLERTGHEQYF
TGTGCCAGCAGCTTAGAAAGGACAGGTCACGAGCAGTACTTC
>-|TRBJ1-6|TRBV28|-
CAVVRPVNSPLHF
TGTGCCGTTGTGCGTCCGGTGAATTCACCCCTCCACTTT